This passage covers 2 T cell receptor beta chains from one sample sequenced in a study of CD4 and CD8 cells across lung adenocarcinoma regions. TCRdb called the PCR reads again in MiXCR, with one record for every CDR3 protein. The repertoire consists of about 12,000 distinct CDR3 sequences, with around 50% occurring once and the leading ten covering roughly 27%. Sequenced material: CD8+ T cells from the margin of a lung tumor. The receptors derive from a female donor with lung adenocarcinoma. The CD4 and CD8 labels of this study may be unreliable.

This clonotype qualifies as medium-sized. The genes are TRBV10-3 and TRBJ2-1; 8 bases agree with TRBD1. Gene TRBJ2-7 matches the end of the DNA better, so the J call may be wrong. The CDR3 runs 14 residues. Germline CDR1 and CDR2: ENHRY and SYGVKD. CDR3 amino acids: CAINGGTGSYEQYF. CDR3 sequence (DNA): TGTGCCATCAATGGGGGGACAGGATCCTACGAGCAGTACTTC.

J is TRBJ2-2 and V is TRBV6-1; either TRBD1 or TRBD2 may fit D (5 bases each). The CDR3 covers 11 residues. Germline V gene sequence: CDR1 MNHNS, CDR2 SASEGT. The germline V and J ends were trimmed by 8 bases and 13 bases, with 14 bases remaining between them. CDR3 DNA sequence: TGTGCCAGCTGGTGCACCGGGACGCTGTTTTTT. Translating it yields CASWCTGTLFF.